The 8 T cell receptor beta chains given below trace back to one sample, sequenced in a study of blood T cells in healthy people across ages. The second PCR ran roughly 7 to 11 cycles with a sample-barcoded 5' primer and J-beta primers. TCRdb re-called the 5' RACE reads through MiXCR, storing one row per CDR3 protein. The repertoire holds around 870,000 distinct CDR3 sequences, with 29% as singletons. The sequencing sample was made of blood. All receptors derive from a woman older than 75 in good health.

This clonotype was counted ten times or more. One end of the junction varies from germline; a read error may be responsible. The J gene is TRBJ2-7, the V gene TRBV7-8; 7 nucleotides match TRBD1. Germline V gene sequence: CDR1 SGHVS, CDR2 FQNEAQ. CDR3 length: 14 amino acids. CDR3 sequence: CASSLEAGGYEQYF. The CDR3 region has the DNA TGCGCCAGCAGCTTGGAGGCAGGGGGCTACGAGCAGTACTTC.

V usage is TRBV21-1 and J usage is TRBJ1-6; the table's D call, TRBD1, was not checked against the DNA. TRBV21-1 is designated a pseudogene. The CDR3 runs 18 residues. CDR3 in DNA: TGTGCCAGCAGCAATTTGGTCGCCCAGAGCTCCTATAATTCACCCCTCCACTTT. Residues: CASSNLVAQSSYNSPLHF.

This clonotype appeared many times. This sequence joins TRBV6-2 or TRBV6-3 and TRBJ2-5, with D maybe TRBD1 (8 bases). Trimming removed 4 bases from V and 3 bases from J, with 18 bases in between. The V gene's germline CDR1 is MNHEY and CDR2 SVGEGT. CDR3 length: 16 amino acids. This CDR3 reads CASSFLRQGREETQYF. The CDR3 coding sequence is TGTGCCAGCAGTTTCCTGCGACAGGGGAGGGAAGAGACCCAGTACTTC.

Many counts were recorded for this clonotype. This rearrangement joins TRBV12-3 or TRBV12-4 to TRBJ1-4; 7 bases are a match to TRBD1. Losses at the gene ends were 4 bases for V and 6 bases for J; bases not matched to a gene: 8. The CDR3 spans 15 residues. The chain's CDR3 is CASSSSGGGYEKLFF. The CDR3 DNA follows: TGTGCCAGCAGTTCCTCAGGGGGAGGCTATGAAAAACTGTTTTTT.

On this clonotype itself: A much larger clone sits a single nucleotide away, making a read error possible. The J gene is TRBJ2-7, the V gene TRBV7-9, with TRBD1 matching 7 bases. This CDR3 has 14 residues. Germline CDR1 is SEHNR and CDR2 is FQNEAQ (reference sequence). Germline trimming cut 9 bases from V and 7 bases from J; bases unmatched to any gene: 15. CDR3: CASNSGQLYNEQYF. The CDR3 DNA reads as TGTGCCAGTAATTCGGGACAGCTCTACAATGAGCAGTACTTC.

This clonotype was found many times. The CDR3 region is CASSPPGQTQYF. The CDR3 DNA sequence: TGTGCCAGCAGCCCACCAGGGCAGACCCAGTACTTC. This rearrangement joins TRBV7-9 to TRBJ2-5, with TRBD1 as a possible D gene (5 bases). CDR1 and CDR2 (germline): SEHNR, FQNEAQ (reference sequence). The CDR3 is made up of 12 amino acids. Trimming removed 5 bases at V and 6 bases at J, with 10 bases between.

This clonotype was seen at least ten times. CDR3 nucleotides: TGTGCCAGCAGTAAAGGGACTAGCGGGGGTTACAATGAGCAGTTCTTC. It codes for CASSKGTSGGYNEQFF. The chain links TRBV2 to TRBJ2-1; 14 bases line up with TRBD2. After removal of 5 bases from V and 4 bases from J, the junction contained 4 bases not matched to a gene. The CDR3 is 16 amino acids. Germline loops: CDR1 SNHLY, CDR2 FYNNEI. The full variable domain, its missing parts supplied by reference TRBV2 and TRBJ2-1, is EPEVTQTPSHQVTQMGQEVILRCVPISNHLYFYWYRQILGQKVEFLVSFYNNEISEKSEIFDDQFSVERPDGSNFTLKIRSTKLEDSAMYFCASSKGTSGGYNEQFFGPGTRLTVL.

This clonotype was counted ten times or more. This chain links TRBV20-1 with TRBJ2-1; D ambiguous. Deletions cut 7 bases from V and 0 bases from J, with 4 bases between. The germline CDR1 and CDR2 sequences are DFQATT and SNEGSKA (reference sequence). This CDR3 is 11 amino acids long. The CDR3 region is CSGSSYNEQFF. CDR3 in DNA: TGCAGTGGAAGCTCCTACAATGAGCAGTTCTTC.